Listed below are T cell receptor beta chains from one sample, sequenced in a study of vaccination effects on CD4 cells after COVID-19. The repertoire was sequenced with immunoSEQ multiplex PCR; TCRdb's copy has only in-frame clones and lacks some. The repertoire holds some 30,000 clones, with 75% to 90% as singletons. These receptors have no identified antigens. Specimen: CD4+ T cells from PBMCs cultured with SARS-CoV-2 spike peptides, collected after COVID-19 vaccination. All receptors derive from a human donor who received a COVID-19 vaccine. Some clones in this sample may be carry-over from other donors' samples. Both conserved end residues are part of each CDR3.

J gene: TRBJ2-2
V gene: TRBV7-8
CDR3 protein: CASSPSPLTGELFF

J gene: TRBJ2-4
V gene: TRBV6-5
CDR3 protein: CASSYSRGGKNIQYF

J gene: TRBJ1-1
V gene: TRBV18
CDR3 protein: CASSPGMNTEAFF

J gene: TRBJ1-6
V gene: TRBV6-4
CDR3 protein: CASSERENSPLHF

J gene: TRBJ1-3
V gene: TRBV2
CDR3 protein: CASTKTGTTLSGNTIYF

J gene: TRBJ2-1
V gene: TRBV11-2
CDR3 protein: CASSLVQRGPLYNEQFF

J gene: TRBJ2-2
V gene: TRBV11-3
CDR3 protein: CASSHPGGGNTGELFF

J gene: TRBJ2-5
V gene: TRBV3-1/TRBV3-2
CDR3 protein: CASSQPGVGLETQYF

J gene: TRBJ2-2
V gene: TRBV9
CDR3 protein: CASSSGLAGNTGELFF

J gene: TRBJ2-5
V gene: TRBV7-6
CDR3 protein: CASSPAGSTQETQYF

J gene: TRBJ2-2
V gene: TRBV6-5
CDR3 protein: CARDQGLNNGELFF

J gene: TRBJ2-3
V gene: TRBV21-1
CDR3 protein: CASSKDGGPSTDTQYF

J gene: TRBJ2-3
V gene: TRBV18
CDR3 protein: CASSPSNPNTDTQYF

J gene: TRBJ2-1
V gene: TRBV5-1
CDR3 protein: CASSLITSGNNEQFF

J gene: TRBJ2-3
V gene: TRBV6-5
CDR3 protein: CASGTGTSGTDTQYF

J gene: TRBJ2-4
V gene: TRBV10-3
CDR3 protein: CAISEVGQGEGKNIQYF

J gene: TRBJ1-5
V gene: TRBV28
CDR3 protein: CASSFPAGSNQPQHF

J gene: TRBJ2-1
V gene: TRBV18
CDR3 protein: CASSQVTSSYNEQFF

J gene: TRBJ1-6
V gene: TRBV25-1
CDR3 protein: CASSDHSRAVVSPLHF

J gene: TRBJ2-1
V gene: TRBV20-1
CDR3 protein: CSEGVVNEQFF

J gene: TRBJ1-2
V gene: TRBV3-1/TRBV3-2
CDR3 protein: CASSASGYGYTF

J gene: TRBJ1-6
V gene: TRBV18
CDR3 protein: CASSLLRDTPTRSSYNSPLHF

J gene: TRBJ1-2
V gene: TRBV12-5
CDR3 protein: CASGWAGGTNGYTF

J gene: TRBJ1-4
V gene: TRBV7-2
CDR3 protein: CASSLAPGRNEKLFF

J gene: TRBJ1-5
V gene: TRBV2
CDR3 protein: CASSRQGAYNQPQHF

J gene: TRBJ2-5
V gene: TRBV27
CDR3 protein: CASSRQGRETQYF

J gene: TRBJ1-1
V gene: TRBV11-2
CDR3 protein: CASSPRRLLNTEAFF

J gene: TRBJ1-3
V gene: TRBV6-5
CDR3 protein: CASSFRTGSSGNTIYF

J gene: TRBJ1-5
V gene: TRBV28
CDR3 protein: CASSLHSNIPPQHF

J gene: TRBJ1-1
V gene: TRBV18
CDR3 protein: CASSPDRGNTEAFF

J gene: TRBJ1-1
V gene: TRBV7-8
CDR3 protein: CASSLGAVDNTEAFF

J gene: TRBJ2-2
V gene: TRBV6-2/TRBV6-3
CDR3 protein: CASSYSYFRDRGITGELFF

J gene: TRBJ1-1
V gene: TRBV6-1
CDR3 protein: CASSEAWRNTEAFF

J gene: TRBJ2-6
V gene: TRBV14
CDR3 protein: CASSHLVGSSGANVLTF

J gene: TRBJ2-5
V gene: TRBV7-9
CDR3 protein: CASSLQRGTETQYF

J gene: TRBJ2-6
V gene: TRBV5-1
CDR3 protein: CASSSTGFHGDSGANVLTF

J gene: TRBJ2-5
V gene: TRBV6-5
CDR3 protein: CASSWTRTQETQYF

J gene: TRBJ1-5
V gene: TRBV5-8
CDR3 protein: CASSLTGVQPQHF

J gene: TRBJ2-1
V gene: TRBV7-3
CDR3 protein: CASSWTSGGNNEQFF

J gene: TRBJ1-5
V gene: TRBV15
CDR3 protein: CATRGGQGVQPQHF

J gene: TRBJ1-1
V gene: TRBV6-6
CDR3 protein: CASSYSGQGAREAFF

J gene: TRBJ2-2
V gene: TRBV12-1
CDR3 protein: CASSSRDSPNTGELFF

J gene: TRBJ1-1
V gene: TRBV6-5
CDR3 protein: CASSQRVGNTEAFF

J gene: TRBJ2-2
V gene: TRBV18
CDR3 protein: CASSPPAGSNTGELFF

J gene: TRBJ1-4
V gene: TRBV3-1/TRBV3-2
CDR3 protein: CASSQAGTGGEKLFF

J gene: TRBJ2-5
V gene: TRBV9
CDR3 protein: CASSVSPGQGTETQYF

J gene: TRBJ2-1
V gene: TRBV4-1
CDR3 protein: CASSQQLAGGSNEQFF

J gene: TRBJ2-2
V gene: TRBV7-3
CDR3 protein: CASSLNRVAGELFF

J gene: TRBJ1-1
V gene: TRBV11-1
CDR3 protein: CASSPGQGAKTEAFF

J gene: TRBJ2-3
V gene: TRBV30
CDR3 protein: CAWSVGFTDTQYF

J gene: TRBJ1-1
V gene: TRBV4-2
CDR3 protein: CASSQSWIENTEAFF

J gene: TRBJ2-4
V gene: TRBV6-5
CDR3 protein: CASSYSRGAKNIQYF

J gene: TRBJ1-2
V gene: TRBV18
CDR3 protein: CASSPSSGGVYGYTF

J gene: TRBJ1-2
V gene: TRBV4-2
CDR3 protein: CASSRPADRQDYGYTF

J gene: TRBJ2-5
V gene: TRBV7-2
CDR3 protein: CASSLAGTQETQYF